This entry lists 12 T cell receptor beta chains sequenced from one sample in a study of blood T cell repertoires in COVID-19. Data came from immunoSEQ multiplex PCR; TCRdb stores just in-frame clones and leaves some out. This sample has some 490,000 clones, with 80% to 90% found just once. Sequencing input: peripheral blood. These receptors originate from a human donor in a cohort sampled during active COVID-19.

The chain couples TRBV5-6 to TRBJ2-7; TRBD2 agrees at 10 bases. The J segment lost 7 bases and the V segment lost 4 bases, leaving 11 bases of the junction unmatched. Germline V lookup: CDR1 SGHDT, CDR2 YYEEEE. This CDR3 contains 15 residues. CDR3 nucleotide sequence: TGTGCCAGCAGCAGAGAACTAGCGGGGCTAGGTGAGCAGTACTTC. This codes for CASSRELAGLGEQYF.

The chain carries TRBV28 and TRBJ1-5; TRBD1 agrees at 9 bases. In germline, CDR1 is MDHEN, CDR2 SYDVKM. The CDR3 runs 14 residues. V was pared by 7 bases and J by 6 bases, with 7 bases of the junction left unmatched. The CDR3 DNA follows: TGTGCCAGCACGGTCGGGACAGGGCGTCAGCCCCAGCATTTT. Its translation is CASTVGTGRQPQHF.

This clone came up once. The V gene is TRBV29-1, the J gene TRBJ1-3; D not resolved. With 0 bases removed from V and 4 bases from J, the gap between germline ends came to 16 bases. Germline V gives CDR1 SQVTM, CDR2 ANQGSEA. The CDR3 runs to 16 residues. CDR3 in amino acids: CSVEEAGEAIGNTIYF. The CDR3 DNA reads TGCAGCGTTGAAGAGGCCGGGGAGGCGATAGGAAACACCATATATTTT.

V usage is TRBV2 and J usage is TRBJ2-3; TRBD2 matches 11 bases. CDR3 length: 15 amino acids. Germline V CDR1 and CDR2: SNHLY, FYNNEI. Trimming removed 4 bases from V and 5 bases from J; junction bases left unmatched: 5. The CDR3 region is CASSGLAGSRDTQYF. The CDR3 DNA follows: TGTGCCAGCAGTGGACTAGCGGGGTCCCGAGATACGCAGTATTTT.

V is TRBV3-1 (or the pseudogene TRBV3-2) and J is TRBJ2-3; TRBD2 aligns across 9 bases. Germline CDR1 reads LGHDT; CDR2 reads YNNKEL (reference sequence). The V segment lost 0 bases and the J segment 3 bases; nucleotides outside the gene matches: 10. CDR3 length: 18 amino acids. The CDR3 DNA reads as TGTGCCAGCAGCCAAGATGGGATAGCGGGGGTTCGTACAGATACGCAGTATTTT. The encoded protein is CASSQDGIAGVRTDTQYF.

The chain has TRBV4-2 and TRBJ1-2, with TRBD1 matching over 9 bases. Losses at the gene ends were 2 bases for V and 7 bases for J; bases not matched to a gene: 14. The CDR3 runs 17 residues. Per the germline V gene, CDR1 is LGHNA and CDR2 is YNFKEQ. For the CDR3, the DNA is TGTGCCAGCAGCCAATCCTCAGACAGGGGGACCGTGGGTGGCTACACCTTC. It translates to CASSQSSDRGTVGGYTF.

The sample holds one count of this clone. The V gene is TRBV7-2, the J gene TRBJ2-2; D might be TRBD2 (6 bases). This CDR3 is 16 amino acids long. The V end lost 5 bases, the J end lost 3 bases, and 16 bases lay between the germline ends. Germline values: CDR1 SGHTA, CDR2 FQGNSA. The CDR3 loop is CASSAGPGLHTGELFF. The CDR3 DNA sequence: TGTGCCAGCAGCGCAGGACCGGGACTCCACACCGGGGAGCTGTTTTTT.

The V and J genes are TRBV9 and TRBJ2-1; 8 positions agree with TRBD2. Germline CDR1 SGDLS, CDR2 YYNGEE. The CDR3 loop spans 20 amino acids. The V segment lost 2 bases and the J segment 8 bases; nucleotides outside the gene matches: 24. The CDR3 coding sequence is TGTGCCAGCAGCGTTAGTGTGAGCGGGAGAAAAATTGGAGTTTTGGATGAGCAGTTCTTC. Translation gives CASSVSVSGRKIGVLDEQFF.

Only one count was recorded for this clone. This chain connects TRBV10-3 to TRBJ2-2; 11 bases agree with TRBD1. The germline CDR1 and CDR2 sequences are ENHRY and SYGVKD. The CDR3 is 14 amino acids. The V segment lost 9 bases and the J segment 5 bases; nucleotides outside the gene matches: 5. The CDR3 is CAITDRGQTGELFF. CDR3 DNA sequence: TGTGCCATTACGGACAGGGGGCAAACCGGGGAGCTGTTTTTT.

The gene calls are TRBV7-2 and TRBJ1-2; tentatively, D is TRBD1 (5 bases). V shed 1 base and J shed 4 bases, with 25 bases lying between them. This CDR3 region has 19 residues. The V gene's germline CDR1 is SGHTA and CDR2 FQGNSA. This chain's CDR3 is CASSLVSGTGGALRYGYTF. CDR3 in DNA: TGTGCCAGCAGCTTAGTATCGGGGACGGGAGGTGCTCTTCGCTATGGCTACACCTTC. Variable domain in full (rest from reference TRBV7-2 and TRBJ1-2): GAGVSQSPSNKVTEKGKDVELRCDPISGHTALYWYRQSLGQGLEFLIYFQGNSAPDKSGLPSDRFSAERTGGSVSTLTIQRTQQEDSAVYLCASSLVSGTGGALRYGYTFGSGTRLTVV.

This rearrangement joins TRBV30 to TRBJ1-1, with 11 bases matching TRBD1. Germline V CDR1 and CDR2: GTSNPN, SVGIG (reference sequence). CDR3 length: 13 residues. After removal of 7 bases from V and 11 bases from J, the junction contained 12 bases not matched to a gene. CDR3 bases: TGTGCCTCAAATTCCGGGACAGGGGGTATCGCTTTCTTT. Translating it yields CASNSGTGGIAFF.

The chain has TRBV7-9 and TRBJ1-1; possibly TRBD1 for D (6 bases). The germline V gene encodes CDR1 SEHNR and CDR2 FQNEAQ (reference sequence). This CDR3 comprises 13 residues. V shed 6 bases and J shed 9 bases, with 17 bases lying between them. The CDR3 is CASSQYRDVQAFF. The CDR3 DNA reads TGTGCCAGCAGTCAATACAGGGACGTACAAGCTTTCTTT.